This is a list of T cell receptor beta chains from one sample in a study of T cells in localized non-small cell lung cancer. Repertoires were generated with immunoSEQ multiplex PCR, while TCRdb's copy carries only in-frame clones and drops some. The data show around 1,500 clones, 25% seen once. The sample in question was lung tumor tissue, obtained before any cancer treatment. These receptor sequences come from a woman between 40 and 69 years old with stage I lung adenocarcinoma. CDR3s leave out the opening cysteine and the closing phenylalanine or tryptophan. Not every row has a clone size; where given, it reads once, few, many or a size class.

j_call clone_size v_call cdr3_aa
TRBJ1-3 . TRBV19 ASSTHRASSGNTIY
TRBJ2-1 few TRBV11-3 ASSSRGTGRIEQF
TRBJ2-7 . TRBV30 ARGAGGYEQY
TRBJ2-7 . TRBV11-3 ASSPGTGHSYEQY
TRBJ1-2 . TRBV28 ASSLGQGRGYT
TRBJ2-7 . TRBV30 AWSVLRGVYEQY
TRBJ1-5 . TRBV11-3 ASSLGGTDLNQPQH
TRBJ1-6 medium-sized TRBV11-3 ASSTSGVSSYNSPLH
TRBJ1-4 large TRBV12-2 AGRTGDHPRDEKLF
TRBJ2-7 . TRBV6-8 AISRSLSYEQY
TRBJ1-5 . TRBV11-3 ASSLEGGADQPQH
TRBJ2-3 few TRBV6-8 ASRDGLAGPSSTDTQY
TRBJ2-7 once TRBV18 ASSRAGDSYEQY
TRBJ1-4 . TRBV23-1 ASSQSSGANEKLF
TRBJ1-2 large TRBV6-8 ASSDREHGYT
TRBJ2-7 . TRBV30 AWSSVGLSYEQY
TRBJ2-7 large TRBV11-3 ASSLVTGDTHYEQY
TRBJ2-3 . TRBV6-8 ASSYASNPDTQY
TRBJ2-7 . TRBV15 ATSREWTATSYEQY
TRBJ2-5 . TRBV30 AWSAGQPNQETQY
TRBJ2-2 few TRBV29-1 SARDIYTGELF
TRBJ1-3 . TRBV19 ASSRMMGGAGGNTIY
TRBJ2-5 . TRBV30 AWARGQETQY
TRBJ2-5 few TRBV28 ASTITGQETQY
TRBJ2-3 few TRBV19 ASSMGGGTDTQY
TRBJ2-5 large TRBV6-8 ASSEIRGETQY
TRBJ1-6 medium-sized TRBV11-3 ASSWDRGSSPLH
TRBJ2-1 few TRBV15 ATSRDYLIYNEQF
TRBJ1-2 . TRBV11-3 ASSLVGDRYSAFNYGYT
TRBJ1-1 . TRBV5-1 ASSLSAGGGTEAF
TRBJ1-6 . TRBV18 ASSPDRNSPLH
TRBJ1-1 large TRBV30 AWSVRLWGVSNTEAF
TRBJ1-2 . TRBV18 ASSPGLQGDGYT
TRBJ2-2 few TRBV12-2 ASRLGLETGELF
TRBJ1-1 few TRBV6-8 ASSPGRRGITEAF
TRBJ2-2 medium-sized TRBV11-3 ASSLDWGGGELF
TRBJ2-3 few TRBV6-8 ASSDSGWASTDTQY
TRBJ1-2 few TRBV28 ASLSGDGTSGYT
TRBJ2-5 . TRBV9 ASSVGTTSETQY
TRBJ2-3 . TRBV29-1 TCRQASTDTQY
TRBJ1-2 large TRBV6-8 ASSEELVYGYT
TRBJ2-1 . TRBV29-1 SVESQDRSSYNEQF
TRBJ2-7 few TRBV28 ASNAPGQGSYEQY
TRBJ1-6 few TRBV28 ASVTGSSYNSPLH
TRBJ1-5 large TRBV18 ASSQDGQLNQPQH
TRBJ2-7 . TRBV5-1 ASMGQADPGEQY
TRBJ1-2 few TRBV4-1 ASSQAAASYGYT
TRBJ1-2 . TRBV5-1 ASSRTAFNYGYT
TRBJ2-1 few TRBV6-8 ASTKPPLAAYNEQF
TRBJ2-2 . TRBV28 ASSSTGRTGELF
TRBJ2-1 . TRBV6-8 ASRGHRGYNEQF
TRBJ1-4 . TRBV6-8 ASSPFEGALTNEKLF
TRBJ2-7 . TRBV6-8 ASIPFTQKGIHEQY